These T cell receptor beta chains were read from a single sample in a study of neurological immune-mediated disorders. TCRdb ran MiXCR on the 5' RACE reads and lists one entry per CDR3 protein. The profile covers approximately 48,000 distinct CDR3 sequences, with around 10% appearing a single time and about 5.4% taken by the ten largest. The sample taken for sequencing was PBMCs. The receptors were sampled from a man aged 70-80 years with HTLV-1-associated myelopathy (HAM/TSP). Each CDR3 is given with its conserved first and last residue. The D gene is left open where the match is weak. Size tells how often a clone was seen (once, few, many) or the class of an expanded clone, and some rows leave it out.

D gene: TRBD1
V gene: TRBV5-5
clone size: many
J gene: TRBJ2-7
CDR3 DNA: TGTGCCAGCAGCTCCACCGGGACAGGGGTAAACGAGCAGTACTTC
CDR3 protein: CASSSTGTGVNEQYF

D gene: TRBD2
V gene: TRBV6-2/TRBV6-3
clone size: many
J gene: TRBJ2-1
CDR3 DNA: TGTGCCAGCAGGAGCGGGAGAAAGTTAGGCACCTACAATGAGCAGTTCTTC
CDR3 protein: CASRSGRKLGTYNEQFF

D gene: -
V gene: TRBV20-1
clone size: -
J gene: TRBJ2-5
CDR3 DNA: TGCAGTGCCCGGGGGGCTTTAGCCTGGAGGACCCAGTACTTC
CDR3 protein: CSARGALAWRTQYF

D gene: -
V gene: TRBV18
clone size: many
J gene: TRBJ2-3
CDR3 DNA: TGTGCCAGCTCACCGTCCCAGGGCCCAGATACGCAGTATTTT
CDR3 protein: CASSPSQGPDTQYF

D gene: TRBD2
V gene: TRBV6-6
clone size: -
J gene: TRBJ2-7
CDR3 DNA: TGTGCCAGCAGGGGCGGGAGCTCCTACGAGCAGTGCTTC
CDR3 protein: CASRGGSSYEQCF

D gene: -
V gene: TRBV15
clone size: many
J gene: TRBJ2-5
CDR3 DNA: TGTGCCACCAGCAGAACTCAAGAGACCCAGTACTTC
CDR3 protein: CATSRTQETQYF

D gene: TRBD2
V gene: TRBV10-3
clone size: many
J gene: TRBJ2-1
CDR3 DNA: TGTGCCATCAAGGGACTAGCGGATTACAATGAGCAGTTCTTC
CDR3 protein: CAIKGLADYNEQFF

D gene: TRBD1
V gene: TRBV28
clone size: many
J gene: TRBJ1-5
CDR3 DNA: TGTGCCAGCAGTTCCCGGACAGGGGTGGGACAGCCCCAGCATTTT
CDR3 protein: CASSSRTGVGQPQHF

D gene: -
V gene: TRBV5-6
clone size: many
J gene: TRBJ2-2
CDR3 DNA: TGTGCCAGCAGCTTGGCGGGAGTGGACACCGGGGAGCTGTTTTTT
CDR3 protein: CASSLAGVDTGELFF

D gene: -
V gene: TRBV5-4
clone size: many
J gene: TRBJ2-5
CDR3 DNA: TGTGCCAGCAGCTTAGGGTGGGGGCAAGAGACCCAGTACTTC
CDR3 protein: CASSLGWGQETQYF

D gene: -
V gene: TRBV18
clone size: many
J gene: TRBJ2-1
CDR3 DNA: TGTGCCAGCTCACGTGAGAGGGGGGCCCCACACAATGAGCAGTTCTTC
CDR3 protein: CASSRERGAPHNEQFF

D gene: -
V gene: TRBV7-2
clone size: many
J gene: TRBJ2-4
CDR3 DNA: TGTGCCAGCAGCTTATGGGGCGAGTCCAAAAACATTCAGTACTTC
CDR3 protein: CASSLWGESKNIQYF

D gene: TRBD1
V gene: TRBV9
clone size: -
J gene: TRBJ1-1
CDR3 DNA: TGTGCCAGCAGCGAGGTAGGGACAGGGTTCACTGAAGCTTTCTTT
CDR3 protein: CASSEVGTGFTEAFF

D gene: TRBD1
V gene: TRBV11-2
clone size: -
J gene: TRBJ2-2
CDR3 DNA: TGTGCCAGCAGCCGGACAGGTAACACCGGGGATCTGTTTTTT
CDR3 protein: CASSRTGNTGDLFF

D gene: -
V gene: TRBV5-5
clone size: many
J gene: TRBJ2-4
CDR3 DNA: TGTGCCAGCAGCTTGCTGGTGGTTTCGGGTCTTCAGTACTTC
CDR3 protein: CASSLLVVSGLQYF

D gene: TRBD2
V gene: TRBV5-1
clone size: many
J gene: TRBJ2-1
CDR3 DNA: TGCGCCAGCAGCTTGGCCGTGGGCGGGAGGGCCGGGGAGCAGTTCTTC
CDR3 protein: CASSLAVGGRAGEQFF

D gene: TRBD1
V gene: TRBV29-1
clone size: many
J gene: TRBJ1-1
CDR3 DNA: TGCAGCGCCCGAGTGACAGGGGGCTTGGCTTTCTTT
CDR3 protein: CSARVTGGLAFF

D gene: -
V gene: TRBV7-2
clone size: many
J gene: TRBJ2-7
CDR3 DNA: TGTGCCAGCAGTTCCTGGGTGGCGGGAAGCTCCTACGAGCAGTACTTC
CDR3 protein: CASSSWVAGSSYEQYF

D gene: TRBD1
V gene: TRBV9
clone size: medium-sized
J gene: TRBJ1-1
CDR3 DNA: TGTGCCAGCAGCCCCAGAGGGACAGGGGATTTAAGCACTGAAGCTTTCTTT
CDR3 protein: CASSPRGTGDLSTEAFF

D gene: -
V gene: TRBV7-9
clone size: many
J gene: TRBJ2-5
CDR3 DNA: TGTGCCAGCAGCTTAACCTCGAAAGAGACCCAGTACTTC
CDR3 protein: CASSLTSKETQYF

D gene: TRBD2
V gene: TRBV7-2
clone size: many
J gene: TRBJ2-2
CDR3 DNA: TGTGCCAGCAGCTTAGCATCTAGCGGGAGAACCGGGGAGCTGTTTTTT
CDR3 protein: CASSLASSGRTGELFF

D gene: TRBD2
V gene: TRBV7-6
clone size: -
J gene: TRBJ2-7
CDR3 DNA: TGTGCCAGCAGCTTAATGGGCGGGAGCTACGAGCAGTACTTC
CDR3 protein: CASSLMGGSYEQYF

D gene: -
V gene: TRBV18
clone size: many
J gene: TRBJ1-1
CDR3 DNA: TGTGCCAGCTCACAGAACACTGAAGCTTTCTTT
CDR3 protein: CASSQNTEAFF

D gene: -
V gene: TRBV18
clone size: many
J gene: TRBJ2-1
CDR3 DNA: TGTGCCAGCTCACCACCGTGGGTGAGAAGCAAAAACAATGAGCAGTTCTTC
CDR3 protein: CASSPPWVRSKNNEQFF

D gene: -
V gene: TRBV5-4
clone size: few
J gene: TRBJ2-7
CDR3 DNA: TGTGCCAGCAGCGGAGTAGCATCCTACGAGCAGTACTTC
CDR3 protein: CASSGVASYEQYF

D gene: TRBD2
V gene: TRBV20-1
clone size: many
J gene: TRBJ2-1
CDR3 DNA: TGCAGTGCTAGAGATCTGGGGACTAGCGGGAATGAGCAGTTCTTC
CDR3 protein: CSARDLGTSGNEQFF

D gene: TRBD2
V gene: TRBV7-2
clone size: many
J gene: TRBJ2-1
CDR3 DNA: TGTGCCAGCAGATTAGCGGGAGCCGTGAATGAGCAGTTCTTC
CDR3 protein: CASRLAGAVNEQFF

D gene: -
V gene: TRBV7-9
clone size: many
J gene: TRBJ2-5
CDR3 DNA: TGTGCCAGCAGCTTAGCGGGGGGCCGAGAGACCCAGTACTTC
CDR3 protein: CASSLAGGRETQYF